This passage covers 27 T cell receptor gamma chains from one sample sequenced in a study of human gamma delta and Vdelta1 T cells. TCRdb processed the PCR reads again with the CATT caller. Among 2,500 to 3,000 gamma-chain clones listed, under 6.5% were seen once. Source material: naive CD27+ Vdelta1 gamma-delta T cells from blood. The receptors shown here come from a human donor in good health.

In its sample, this clone was seen a few times. The gene calls are TRGV8 and TRGJ1 or TRGJ2. The J segment lost 3 bases and the V segment lost 2 bases, leaving 4 bases of the junction unmatched. In germline, CDR1 is VENAVY, CDR2 YDSYNSRV. The CDR3 runs 13 residues. CDR3 region: CATWDTFYYKKLF. The CDR3 DNA sequence: TGTGCCACCTGGGATACTTTTTATTATAAGAAACTCTTT.

This clone was seen more than once but under ten times. This DNA's translation and the protein TCRdb lists, from a much larger clone, do not match at residue 6, likely due to a read error; the protein shown is translated from the DNA. The J gene is TRGJ1 or TRGJ2, the V gene TRGV9. This CDR3 has 14 amino acids. Germline loops: CDR1 GITISATS, CDR2 ISYDGTV (reference sequence). V lost 2 bases, J lost 4 bases, and 8 bases stayed unmatched. DNA of the CDR3: TGTGCCTTGTGGGAGGGTTATGGATATTATAAGAAACTCTTT. Its protein product is CALWEGYGYYKKLF.

This clone is medium-sized. V usage is TRGV9 and J usage is TRGJ1 or TRGJ2. Per the germline V gene, CDR1 is GITISATS and CDR2 is ISYDGTV (reference sequence). The CDR3 runs to 15 residues. Trimming removed 3 bases from V and 0 bases from J; junction bases left unmatched: 8. The CDR3 DNA reads as TGTGCCTTGTGGGAGCCCCCGCCGAATTATTATAAGAAACTCTTT. Translating gives CALWEPPPNYYKKLF.

In the case of this clone: The mismatch at residue 7 between this DNA's translation and the TCRdb protein of a much larger clone likely reflects a read error; the protein shown is translated from the DNA. The chain links TRGV9 to TRGJ1 or TRGJ2. J was trimmed by 3 bases and V by 3 bases; bases with no gene match: 5. The CDR3 totals 13 residues. Germline V CDR1 and CDR2: GITISATS, ISYDGTV (reference sequence). CDR3 bases: TGTGCCTTGTGGGAGCGCGTTTATTATAAGAAACTCTTT. This gives the protein CALWERVYYKKLF.

The genes are TRGV8 and TRGJ1 or TRGJ2. The V gene end was trimmed by 3 bases and the J gene end by 3 bases; junction bases not matched to a gene: 2. The germline CDR1 and CDR2 sequences are VENAVY and YDSYNSRV. The CDR3 runs 12 residues. The CDR3 DNA is TGTGCCACCTGGGATGGTTATTATAAGAAACTCTTT. Its translation: CATWDGYYKKLF.

Details on this clone: One end of the junction does not line up with germline, which may come from a read error. The V call is TRGV2, the J call TRGJ1 or TRGJ2. Germline-derived CDR1 and CDR2 are EGSNGY and YDSYNSKV. This CDR3 region has 11 residues. The CDR3 region is CATGKRYKKIF. CDR3 nucleotide sequence: TGTGCCACCGGGAAGCGGTATAAGAAAATCTTT.

This clone turned up a few times. This DNA translates differently at residue 5 from the TCRdb protein, which is that of a much larger clone; a read error is likely, and the protein shown is the DNA's own translation. The genes are TRGV9 and TRGJ1 or TRGJ2. Germline CDR1 GITISATS, CDR2 ISYDGTV (reference sequence). The CDR3 runs 13 residues. CDR3: CALWVVRSYKKLF. The CDR3 DNA reads TGTGCCTTGTGGGTGGTGCGTAGTTATAAGAAACTCTTT.

Points on this clone: The protein given by TCRdb reflects a much larger clone and differs at residues 7 and 8 from this DNA's translation, likely from a read error; the protein shown is the DNA's translation. The chain uses TRGV2 and TRGJ1 or TRGJ2. This CDR3 has 13 amino acids. Germline CDR1 EGSNGY, CDR2 YDSYNSKV. J gave up 6 bases and V 0 bases, and 5 bases lay outside the gene matches. For the CDR3, the DNA is TGTGCCACCTGGGACGGGGGGTGTTATAAGAAACTCTTT. The encoded protein is CATWDGGCYKKLF.

This clone is labeled as large. The genes are TRGV2 and TRGJ1 or TRGJ2. The CDR3 has 11 amino acids. The germline CDR1 and CDR2 sequences are EGSNGY and YDSYNSKV. J lost 7 bases, V lost 2 bases, and 2 bases had no gene match. CDR3 loop: CATWDEYKKLF. The DNA of the CDR3 is TGTGCCACCTGGGACGAGTATAAGAAACTCTTT.

This clone is medium-sized (0.01 to 0.1%). The sample carries other DNA sequences with the same CDR3. The rearrangement uses TRGV3 and TRGJ1 or TRGJ2. The germline gives CDR1 VTNTFY, CDR2 YDVSTARD (reference sequence). The CDR3 extends over 11 amino acids. Trimming cost V 3 bases and J 8 bases; bases outside gene matches: 4. As DNA, the CDR3 is TGTGCCACCTGGGACCGGAATAAGAAACTCTTT. It translates to CATWDRNKKLF.

Points on this clone: TCRdb's protein for this DNA is that of a much larger clone and differs from the translation at residue 4, likely a read error; the protein shown is the DNA translation. The chain uses TRGV5 and TRGJ1 or TRGJ2. The CDR3 has 14 residues. From germline, CDR1 is VINAFY and CDR2 YDVSNSKD. CDR3 in amino acids: CATRDRLDYYKKLF. The CDR3, as DNA: TGTGCCACCCGGGACAGGCTGGATTATTATAAGAAACTCTTT.

Remarks on this clone: Additional DNA sequences in this sample encode the identical CDR3. The chain has TRGV3 and TRGJ1 or TRGJ2. This CDR3 spans 16 amino acids. CDR1 is VTNTFY, CDR2 YDVSTARD, per germline (reference sequence). Losses at the gene ends were 0 bases for V and 3 bases for J; bases not matched to a gene: 11. For the CDR3, the DNA is TGTGCCACCTGGGACAGGCGAGGCGTGGGTTATTATAAGAAACTCTTT. It encodes CATWDRRGVGYYKKLF.

By proportion, this clone is medium-sized. The V and J genes are TRGV3 and TRGJ1 or TRGJ2. CDR1 is VTNTFY, CDR2 YDVSTARD, per germline (reference sequence). The V and J ends lost 0 bases and 5 bases, in that order; junction bases with no gene match: 7. The CDR3 covers 14 residues. CDR3 residues: CATWDRLMHYKKLF. CDR3 nucleotide sequence: TGTGCCACCTGGGACAGGCTGATGCATTATAAGAAACTCTTT.

This clone is labeled medium-sized. The chain recombines TRGV9 with TRGJ1 or TRGJ2. The J segment lost 7 bases and the V segment lost 0 bases, leaving 9 bases of the junction unmatched. This CDR3 comprises 14 residues. CDR1 is GITISATS, CDR2 ISYDGTV, per germline (reference sequence). CDR3 in amino acids: CALWEVLKGYKKLF. CDR3 nucleotides: TGTGCCTTGTGGGAGGTGCTAAAGGGGTATAAGAAACTCTTT.

This clone showed up just a few times. A far bigger clonotype differs at one base, so this is likely a read error. The chain links TRGV3 to TRGJ1 or TRGJ2. Germline V gene sequence: CDR1 VTNTFY, CDR2 YDVSTARD (reference sequence). The V segment lost 0 bases and the J segment 4 bases; nucleotides outside the gene matches: 9. The CDR3 extends over 15 amino acids. The CDR3 nucleotides read TGTGCCACCTGGGACAGGCGATTAACGTATTATAAGAAACTCTTT. Translated: CATWDRRLTYYKKLF.

This clone came up a few times. TCRdb records a much larger clone's protein for this DNA, with a difference at residue 8 that likely arises from a read error; the protein given is the translation of the DNA. Other DNA sequences in this specimen translate into the identical CDR3. The V call is TRGV3, the J call TRGJ1 or TRGJ2. Unmatched junction bases numbered 5, after V lost 0 bases and J lost 3 bases. CDR3 length equals 14 residues. From germline, CDR1 is VTNTFY and CDR2 YDVSTARD (reference sequence). Written as DNA, the CDR3 is TGTGCCACCTGGGACAGGCCAAGTTATTATAAGAAACTCTTT. This sequence encodes CATWDRPSYYKKLF.

This clone was seen only a few times. The protein given in TCRdb and the translation of the DNA differ at residue 7, and the sequence presented here derives from the DNA. The chain is built from TRGV8 and TRGJ1 or TRGJ2. TCRdb is silent on the J gene; assignment here came from matching the DNA to germline. Germline values: CDR1 VENAVY, CDR2 YDSYNSRV. The CDR3 is 13 amino acids. V dropped 2 bases and J dropped 2; count of bases not matched to a gene: 3. The CDR3 DNA is TGTGCCACCTGGGATACGTATTATTATAAGAAACTCTTT. Protein sequence: CATWDTYYYKKLF.

About this clone itself: The TCRdb record carries a much larger clone's protein, which differs from this DNA's translation at residue 6; a read error is the likely cause, and the protein listed here is the DNA translation. The gene calls are TRGV9 and TRGJ1 or TRGJ2. The ends lost 3 bases at V and 7 bases at J; junction bases unmatched: 3. The CDR3 loop spans 11 amino acids. Looked up from germline, CDR1 is GITISATS and CDR2 is ISYDGTV (reference sequence). Here the CDR3 reads CALWELYKKLF. The CDR3 nucleotides are TGTGCCTTGTGGGAGTTGTATAAGAAACTCTTT.

This clone has only a few counts. TCRdb's entry gives the protein of a much larger clone, which mismatches this DNA's translation at residue 5, likely from a read error; the protein reported here is translated from the DNA. This sequence joins TRGV9 and TRGJ1 or TRGJ2. The CDR3 sequence is 14 residues long. Per germline, CDR1 GITISATS and CDR2 ISYDGTV (reference sequence). As DNA, the CDR3 is TGTGCCTTGTGGAAGGTGTACAGAGGCTATAAGAAACTCTTT. This sequence encodes CALWKVYRGYKKLF.

The table lists this clone with a few counts. A read error may explain this, as a much larger clone is one base away. Different DNA sequences within this sample yield the same CDR3. The chain links TRGV9 to TRGJ1 or TRGJ2. There are 12 residues in the CDR3. Per germline, CDR1 GITISATS and CDR2 ISYDGTV (reference sequence). CDR3 coding DNA: TGTGCCTTGTGGGAGGTGCATTATAAGAAGCTCTTT. Its protein product is CALWEVHYKKLF.

Within the sample, this clone is medium-sized. This chain connects TRGV3 to TRGJ1 or TRGJ2. This CDR3 is 15 amino acids long. In germline, CDR1 is VTNTFY, CDR2 YDVSTARD (reference sequence). The V and J ends lost 0 bases and 4 bases, in that order; junction bases with no gene match: 9. The CDR3 DNA sequence: TGTGCCACCTGGGACAGGCCGATTCGATATTATAAGAAACTCTTT. It translates to CATWDRPIRYYKKLF.

Points on this clone: TCRdb's protein for this DNA is that of a much larger clone and differs from the translation at residue 12, likely a read error; the protein shown is the DNA translation. The gene calls are TRGV5 and TRGJ1 or TRGJ2. The CDR3 spans 13 residues. CDR1 VINAFY and CDR2 YDVSNSKD come from the germline V gene. CDR3 nucleotides: TGTGCCACCTGGGACAGGCATCATTATAAGAAAATATTT. It yields the protein CATWDRHHYKKIF.

The sample holds a few counts of this clone. TCRdb assigns this DNA the protein of a much larger clone, which departs from its translation at residue 4; this likely reflects a read error, and the protein shown comes from translating the DNA. The rearrangement links TRGV9 to TRGJ1 or TRGJ2. CDR1 is GITISATS and CDR2 is ISYDGTV in the germline V gene (reference sequence). The CDR3 is 12 residues long. For the CDR3, the DNA is TGTGCCTTGTGTGAGGGAATATATAAGAAACTCTTT. It yields the protein CALCEGIYKKLF.

This clone has just a few counts. The amino acid sequence in TCRdb belongs to a much larger clone and departs from this DNA's translation at residue 6, likely a sequencing read error; the sequence shown is translated from the DNA. The rearrangement joins TRGV3 to TRGJ1 or TRGJ2. The V segment lost 6 bases and the J segment 2 bases; nucleotides outside the gene matches: 4. CDR1 VTNTFY and CDR2 YDVSTARD come from the germline V gene (reference sequence). The CDR3 runs to 12 residues. CDR3 bases: TGTGCCACCTGGTCAGATTATTATAAGAAACTCTTT. Encoded protein: CATWSDYYKKLF.

Worth noting for this clone: A read error likely explains why the TCRdb protein, taken from a much larger clone, differs from this DNA's translation at residue 11; the protein shown is translated from the DNA. V and J are TRGV5 and TRGJ1 or TRGJ2. CDR3 length: 12 residues. Germline CDR1 VINAFY, CDR2 YDVSNSKD. The CDR3 nucleotides read TGTGCCACCTGGGGAACGTATTATAAGAAAATATTT. The encoded protein is CATWGTYYKKIF.

In the case of this clone: Since a far larger clone is one base different, this is likely a read error. J is TRGJ1 or TRGJ2 and V is TRGV3. This CDR3 comprises 15 residues. The V gene's germline CDR1 is VTNTFY and CDR2 YDVSTARD (reference sequence). This chain's CDR3 is CATWDRLARRYKNLF. CDR3 nucleotides: TGTGCCACCTGGGACAGGCTGGCGAGGAGATATAAGAACCTCTTT.

By share, this clone counts as large. The sample has other DNA sequences that encode this CDR3 too. The chain couples TRGV9 to TRGJ1 or TRGJ2. The CDR3 runs to 13 residues. V lost 0 bases, J lost 6 bases, and 5 bases stayed unmatched. Looked up from germline, CDR1 is GITISATS and CDR2 is ISYDGTV (reference sequence). Here the CDR3 DNA reads TGTGCCTTGTGGGAGGTGCAGGGTTATAAGAAACTCTTT. It encodes CALWEVQGYKKLF.